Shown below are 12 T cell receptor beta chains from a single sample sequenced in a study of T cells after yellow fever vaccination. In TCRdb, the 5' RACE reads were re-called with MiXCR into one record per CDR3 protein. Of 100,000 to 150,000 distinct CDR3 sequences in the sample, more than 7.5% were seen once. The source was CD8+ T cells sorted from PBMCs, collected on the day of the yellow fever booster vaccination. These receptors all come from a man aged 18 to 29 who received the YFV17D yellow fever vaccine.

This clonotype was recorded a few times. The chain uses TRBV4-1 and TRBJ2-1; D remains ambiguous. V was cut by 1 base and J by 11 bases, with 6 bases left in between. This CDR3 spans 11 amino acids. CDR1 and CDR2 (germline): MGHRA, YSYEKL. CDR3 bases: TGCGCCAGCAGCCAAGGGGCCCAGCAGTTCTTC. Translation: CASSQGAQQFF.

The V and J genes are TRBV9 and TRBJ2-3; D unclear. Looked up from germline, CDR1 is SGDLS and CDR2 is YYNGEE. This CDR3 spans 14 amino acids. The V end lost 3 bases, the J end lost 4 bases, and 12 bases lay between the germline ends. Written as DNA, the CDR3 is TGTGCCAGCAGCGCCCCCCCCGGCGCAGATACGCAGTATTTT. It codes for CASSAPPGADTQYF.

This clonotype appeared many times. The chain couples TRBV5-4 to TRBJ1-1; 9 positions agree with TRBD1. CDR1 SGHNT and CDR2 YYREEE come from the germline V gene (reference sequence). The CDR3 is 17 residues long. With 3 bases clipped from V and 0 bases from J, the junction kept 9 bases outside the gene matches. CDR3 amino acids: CASSSTDYRGLNTEAFF. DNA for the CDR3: TGTGCCAGCAGCTCAACCGACTACAGGGGGCTGAACACTGAAGCTTTCTTT.

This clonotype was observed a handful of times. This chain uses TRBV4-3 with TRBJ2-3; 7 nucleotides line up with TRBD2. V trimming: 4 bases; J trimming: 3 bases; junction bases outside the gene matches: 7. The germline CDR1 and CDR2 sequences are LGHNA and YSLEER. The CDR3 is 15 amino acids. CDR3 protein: CASSREGSRTDTQYF. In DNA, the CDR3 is TGCGCCAGCAGCCGGGAGGGAAGTAGAACAGATACGCAGTATTTT.

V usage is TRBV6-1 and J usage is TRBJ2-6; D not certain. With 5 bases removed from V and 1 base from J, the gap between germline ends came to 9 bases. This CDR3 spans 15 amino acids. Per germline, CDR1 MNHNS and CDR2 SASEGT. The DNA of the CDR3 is TGTGCCAGCAGTCTACAAAGATCTGGGGCCAACGTCCTGACTTTC. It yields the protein CASSLQRSGANVLTF.

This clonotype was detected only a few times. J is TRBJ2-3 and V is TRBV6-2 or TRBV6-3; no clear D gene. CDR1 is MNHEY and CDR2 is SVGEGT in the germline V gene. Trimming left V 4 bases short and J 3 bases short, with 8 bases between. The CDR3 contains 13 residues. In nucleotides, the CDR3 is TGTGCCAGCAGTTCCCGGAAGACAGATACGCAGTATTTT. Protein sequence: CASSSRKTDTQYF.

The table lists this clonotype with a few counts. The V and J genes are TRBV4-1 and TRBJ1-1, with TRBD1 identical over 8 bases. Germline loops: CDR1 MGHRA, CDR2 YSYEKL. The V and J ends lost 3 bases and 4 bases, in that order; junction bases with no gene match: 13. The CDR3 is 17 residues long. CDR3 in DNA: TGCGCCAGCAGCCACGGACAGGGAGGCTACGCGGGCACTGAAGCTTTCTTT. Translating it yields CASSHGQGGYAGTEAFF.

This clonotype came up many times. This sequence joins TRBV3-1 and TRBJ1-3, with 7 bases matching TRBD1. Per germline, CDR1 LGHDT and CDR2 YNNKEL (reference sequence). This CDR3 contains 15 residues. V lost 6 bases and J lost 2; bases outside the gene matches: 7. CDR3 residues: CASSQTGHAGNTIYF. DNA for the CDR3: TGTGCCAGCAGTCAGACAGGGCATGCTGGAAACACCATATATTTT.

CDR3: CASSLVGGLYGYTF. Here the CDR3 DNA reads TGTGCCAGCAGCTTAGTGGGGGGCCTCTATGGCTACACCTTC. The chain uses TRBV7-8 and TRBJ1-2; D is possibly TRBD1 (6 bases). Germline V gene data show CDR1 as SGHVS and CDR2 as FQNEAQ. Deletions cut 1 base from V and 4 bases from J, with 10 bases between. The CDR3 length is 14 residues.

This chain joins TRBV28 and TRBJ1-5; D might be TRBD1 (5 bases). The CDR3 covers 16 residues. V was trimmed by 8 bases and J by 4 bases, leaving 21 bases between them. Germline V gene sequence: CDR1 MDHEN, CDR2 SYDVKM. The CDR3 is CASVPWGTTANQPQHF. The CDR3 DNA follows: TGTGCCAGCGTCCCCTGGGGGACGACGGCGAATCAGCCCCAGCATTTT.

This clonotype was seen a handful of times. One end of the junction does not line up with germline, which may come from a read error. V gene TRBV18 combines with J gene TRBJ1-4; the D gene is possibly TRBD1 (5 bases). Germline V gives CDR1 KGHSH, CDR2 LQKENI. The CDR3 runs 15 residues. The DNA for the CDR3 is TGTGCCAGCTCGCCACAGGCGGTGATGAATGAAAAACTGTTTTTT. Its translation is CASSPQAVMNEKLFF.

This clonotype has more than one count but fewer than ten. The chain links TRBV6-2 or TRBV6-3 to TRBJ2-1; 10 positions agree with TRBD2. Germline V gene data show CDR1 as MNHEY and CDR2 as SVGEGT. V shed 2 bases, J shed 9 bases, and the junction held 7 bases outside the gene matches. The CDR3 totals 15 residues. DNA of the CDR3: TGTGCCAGCAGTTACACTAGCGGGGAAGGGGGTGAGCAGTTCTTC. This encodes CASSYTSGEGGEQFF.